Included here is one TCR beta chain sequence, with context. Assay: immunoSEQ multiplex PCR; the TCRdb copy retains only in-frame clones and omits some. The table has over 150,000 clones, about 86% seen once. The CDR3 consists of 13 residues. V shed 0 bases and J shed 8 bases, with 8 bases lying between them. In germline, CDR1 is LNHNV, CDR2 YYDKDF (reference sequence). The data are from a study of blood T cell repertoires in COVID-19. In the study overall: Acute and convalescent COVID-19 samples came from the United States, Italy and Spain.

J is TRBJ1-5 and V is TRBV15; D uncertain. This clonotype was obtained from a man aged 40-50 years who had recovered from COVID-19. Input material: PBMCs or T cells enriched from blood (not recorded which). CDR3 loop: CATSRDPGEPQHF. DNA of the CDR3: TGTGCCACCAGCAGAGATCCCGGTGAGCCCCAGCATTTT.